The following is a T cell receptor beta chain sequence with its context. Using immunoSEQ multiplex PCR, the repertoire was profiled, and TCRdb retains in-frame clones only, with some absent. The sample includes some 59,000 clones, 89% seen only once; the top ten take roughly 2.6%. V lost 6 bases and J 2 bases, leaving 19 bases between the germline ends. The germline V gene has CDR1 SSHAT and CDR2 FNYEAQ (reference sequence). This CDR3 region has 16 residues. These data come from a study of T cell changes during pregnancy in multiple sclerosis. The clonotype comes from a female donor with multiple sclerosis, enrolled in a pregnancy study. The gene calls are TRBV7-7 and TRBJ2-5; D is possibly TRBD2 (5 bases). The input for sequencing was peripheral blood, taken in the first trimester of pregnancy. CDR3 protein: CASSRTADSTQETQYF. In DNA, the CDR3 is TGTGCCAGCAGTCGTACAGCGGACTCTACGCAAGAGACCCAGTACTTC.